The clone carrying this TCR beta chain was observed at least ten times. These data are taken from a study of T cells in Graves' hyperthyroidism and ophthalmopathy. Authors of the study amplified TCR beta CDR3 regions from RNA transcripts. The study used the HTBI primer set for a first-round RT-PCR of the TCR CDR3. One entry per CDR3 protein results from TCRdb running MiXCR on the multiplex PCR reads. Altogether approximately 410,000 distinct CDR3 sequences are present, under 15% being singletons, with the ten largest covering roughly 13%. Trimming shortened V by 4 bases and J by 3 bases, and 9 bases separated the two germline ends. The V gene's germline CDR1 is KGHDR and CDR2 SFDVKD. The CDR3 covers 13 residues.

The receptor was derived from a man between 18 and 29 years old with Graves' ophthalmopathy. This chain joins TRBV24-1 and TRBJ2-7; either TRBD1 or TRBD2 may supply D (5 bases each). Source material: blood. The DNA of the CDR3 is TGTGCCACCAGTGACGGGGCAATCTACGAGCAGTACTTC. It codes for CATSDGAIYEQYF.